This TCR beta chain comes out of a study of Graves' ophthalmopathy and Graves' hyperthyroidism. At least ten counts were recorded for this clonotype. Amplification of the TCR beta CDR3 regions used RNA transcripts (as template). First-round RT-PCR employed HTBI primers, with a second-round multiplex PCR after it. TCRdb re-analysed the multiplex PCR reads in MiXCR, keeping a single row per CDR3 protein. The profile shows 350,000 to 450,000 distinct CDR3 sequences, under 25% of them singletons. CDR3 size: 14 residues. Trimming took off 7 bases at V and 4 bases at J, with 13 bases between the two ends. CDR1 MNHNS and CDR2 SASEGT come from the germline V gene.

The sequencing input was peripheral blood. The gene calls are TRBV6-1 and TRBJ2-2, with D maybe TRBD1 (5 bases). The sequence derives from a young woman with stable Graves' hyperthyroidism. The CDR3 nucleotides are TGTGCCAGCATTGGACATTCATTCACCGGGGAGCTGTTTTTT. It encodes CASIGHSFTGELFF.